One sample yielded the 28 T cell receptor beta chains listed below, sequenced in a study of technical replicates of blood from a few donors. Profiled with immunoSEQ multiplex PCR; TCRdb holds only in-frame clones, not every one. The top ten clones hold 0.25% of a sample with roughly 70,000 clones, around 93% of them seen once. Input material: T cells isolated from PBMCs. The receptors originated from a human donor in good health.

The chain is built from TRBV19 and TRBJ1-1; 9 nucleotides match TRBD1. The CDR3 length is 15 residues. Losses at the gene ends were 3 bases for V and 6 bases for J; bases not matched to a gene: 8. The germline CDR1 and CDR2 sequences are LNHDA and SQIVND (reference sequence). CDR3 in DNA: TGTGCCAGTAGTATGGGGACAGGGTTCTCCCCTGAAGCTTTCTTT. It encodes CASSMGTGFSPEAFF.

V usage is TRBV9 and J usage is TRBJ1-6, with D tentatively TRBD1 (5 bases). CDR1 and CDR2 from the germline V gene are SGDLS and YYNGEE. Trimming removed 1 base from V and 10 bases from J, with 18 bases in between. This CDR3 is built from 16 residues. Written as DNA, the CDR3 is TGTGCCAGCAGCGTATTGACAGAGTATGGGTTCTCACCCCTCCACTTT. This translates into CASSVLTEYGFSPLHF.

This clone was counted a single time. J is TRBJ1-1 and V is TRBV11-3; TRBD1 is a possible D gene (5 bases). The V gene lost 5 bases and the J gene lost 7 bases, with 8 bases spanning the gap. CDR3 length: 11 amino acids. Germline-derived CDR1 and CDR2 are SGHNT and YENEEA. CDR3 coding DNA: TGTGCCAGCAGCCTCGGGGGTGAAGCTTTCTTT. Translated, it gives CASSLGGEAFF.

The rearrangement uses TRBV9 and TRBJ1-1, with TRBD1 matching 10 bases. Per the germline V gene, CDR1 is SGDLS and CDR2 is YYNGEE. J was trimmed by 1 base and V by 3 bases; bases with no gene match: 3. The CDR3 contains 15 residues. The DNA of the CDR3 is TGTGCCAGCAGCGGCAGACAGGGGGCGAACACTGAAGCTTTCTTT. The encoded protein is CASSGRQGANTEAFF.

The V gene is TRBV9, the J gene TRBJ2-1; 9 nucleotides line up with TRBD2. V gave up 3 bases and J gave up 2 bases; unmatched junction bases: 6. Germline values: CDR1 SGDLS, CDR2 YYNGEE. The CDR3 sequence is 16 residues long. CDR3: CASSGLSGRTYNEQFF. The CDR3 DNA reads TGTGCCAGCAGCGGCCTAAGCGGGAGGACCTACAATGAGCAGTTCTTC.

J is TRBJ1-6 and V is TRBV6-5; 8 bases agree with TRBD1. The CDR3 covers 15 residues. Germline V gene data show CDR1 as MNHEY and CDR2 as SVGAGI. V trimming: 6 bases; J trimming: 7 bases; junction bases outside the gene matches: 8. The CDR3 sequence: CASSTGQEINSPLHF. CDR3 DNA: TGTGCCAGCAGCACGGGACAGGAAATAAATTCACCCCTCCACTTT.

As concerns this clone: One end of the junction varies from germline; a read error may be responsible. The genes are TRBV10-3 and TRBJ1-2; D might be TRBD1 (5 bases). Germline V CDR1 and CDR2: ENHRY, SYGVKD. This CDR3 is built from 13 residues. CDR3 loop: CAISDEQAYVYTF. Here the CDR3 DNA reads TGTGCCATCAGTGACGAACAGGCCTATGTCTACACCTTC.

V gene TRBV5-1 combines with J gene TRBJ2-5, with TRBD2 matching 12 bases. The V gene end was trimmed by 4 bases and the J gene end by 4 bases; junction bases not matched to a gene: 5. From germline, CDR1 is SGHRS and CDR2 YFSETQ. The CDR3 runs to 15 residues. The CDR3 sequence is CASSPRTSGAETQYF. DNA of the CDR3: TGCGCCAGCAGCCCTAGGACTAGCGGGGCAGAGACCCAGTACTTC. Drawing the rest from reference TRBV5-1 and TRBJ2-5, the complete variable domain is KAGVTQTPRYLIKTRGQQVTLSCSPISGHRSVSWYQQTPGQGLQFLFEYFSETQRNKGNFPGRFSGRQFSNSRSEMNVSTLELGDSALYLCASSPRTSGAETQYFGPGTRLLVL.

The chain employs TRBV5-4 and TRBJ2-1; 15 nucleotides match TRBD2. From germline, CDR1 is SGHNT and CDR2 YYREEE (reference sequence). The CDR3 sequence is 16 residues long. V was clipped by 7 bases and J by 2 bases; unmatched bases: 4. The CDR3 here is CASRGLAGGPYNEQFF. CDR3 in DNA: TGTGCCAGCCGAGGACTAGCGGGGGGGCCCTACAATGAGCAGTTCTTC.

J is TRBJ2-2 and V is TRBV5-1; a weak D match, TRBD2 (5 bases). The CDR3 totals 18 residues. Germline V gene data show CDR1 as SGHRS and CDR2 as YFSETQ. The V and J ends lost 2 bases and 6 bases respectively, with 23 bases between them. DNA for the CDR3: TGCGCCAGCAGCTTTTCGGACCGAGGGTTCTTGATTCCCGGGGAGCTGTTTTTT. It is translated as CASSFSDRGFLIPGELFF.

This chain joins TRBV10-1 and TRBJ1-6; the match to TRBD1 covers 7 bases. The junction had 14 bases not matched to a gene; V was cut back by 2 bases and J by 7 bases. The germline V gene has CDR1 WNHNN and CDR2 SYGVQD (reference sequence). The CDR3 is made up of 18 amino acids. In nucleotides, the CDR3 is TGCGCCAGCAGTGAGCCAAGGTTAAGGGACAGTCGGAATTCACCCCTCCACTTT. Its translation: CASSEPRLRDSRNSPLHF.

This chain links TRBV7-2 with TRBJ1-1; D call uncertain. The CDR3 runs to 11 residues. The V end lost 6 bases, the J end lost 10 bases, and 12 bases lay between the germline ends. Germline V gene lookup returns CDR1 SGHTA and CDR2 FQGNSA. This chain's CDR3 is CASRAGAGAFF. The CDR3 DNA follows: TGTGCCAGCAGAGCAGGCGCCGGAGCTTTCTTT.

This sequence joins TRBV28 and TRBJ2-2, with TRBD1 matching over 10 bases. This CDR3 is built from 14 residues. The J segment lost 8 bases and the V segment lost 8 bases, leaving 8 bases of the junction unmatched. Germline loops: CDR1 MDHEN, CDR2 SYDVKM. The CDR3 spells CASSGQGFLGELFF. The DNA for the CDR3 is TGTGCCAGCTCGGGACAGGGGTTTTTGGGGGAGCTGTTTTTT.

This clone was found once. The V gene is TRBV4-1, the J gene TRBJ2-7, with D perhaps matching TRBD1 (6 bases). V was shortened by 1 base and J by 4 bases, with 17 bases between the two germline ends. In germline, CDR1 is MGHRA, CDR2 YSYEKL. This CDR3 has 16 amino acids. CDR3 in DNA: TGCGCCAGCAGCCAAGCCTCGGCAGGGGCCCCTTACGAGCAGTACTTC. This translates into CASSQASAGAPYEQYF.

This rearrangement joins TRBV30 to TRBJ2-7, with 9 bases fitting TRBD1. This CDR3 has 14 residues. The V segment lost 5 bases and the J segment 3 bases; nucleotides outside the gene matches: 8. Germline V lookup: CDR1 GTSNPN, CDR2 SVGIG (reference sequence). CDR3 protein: CAWCQGQGLYEQYF. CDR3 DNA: TGTGCCTGGTGTCAGGGACAGGGTCTCTACGAGCAGTACTTC.

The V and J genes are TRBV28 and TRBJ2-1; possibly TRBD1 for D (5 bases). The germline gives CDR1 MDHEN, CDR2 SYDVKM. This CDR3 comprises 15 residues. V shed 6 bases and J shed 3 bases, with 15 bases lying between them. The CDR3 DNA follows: TGTGCCAGCAGCACCTTGACAGAAGTCTACAATGAGCAGTTCTTC. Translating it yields CASSTLTEVYNEQFF. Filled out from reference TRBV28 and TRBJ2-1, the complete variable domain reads DVKVTQSSRYLVKRTGEKVFLECVQDMDHENMFWYRQDPGLGLRLIYFSYDVKMKEKGDIPEGYSVSREKKERFSLILESASTNQTSMYLCASSTLTEVYNEQFFGPGTRLTVL.

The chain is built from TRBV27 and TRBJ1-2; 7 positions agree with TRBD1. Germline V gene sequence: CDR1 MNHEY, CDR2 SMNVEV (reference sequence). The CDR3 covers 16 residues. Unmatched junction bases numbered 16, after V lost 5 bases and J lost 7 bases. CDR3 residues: CASSTTTGYFSGGYTF. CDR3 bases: TGTGCCAGCAGTACCACGACAGGGTACTTCTCCGGTGGCTACACCTTC.

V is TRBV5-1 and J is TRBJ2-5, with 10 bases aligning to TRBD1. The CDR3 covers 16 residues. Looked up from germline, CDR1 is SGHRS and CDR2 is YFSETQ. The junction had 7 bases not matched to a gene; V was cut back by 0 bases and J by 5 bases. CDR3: CASSLAGQGESETQYF. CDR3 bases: TGCGCCAGCAGCTTGGCCGGACAGGGGGAGTCGGAGACCCAGTACTTC.

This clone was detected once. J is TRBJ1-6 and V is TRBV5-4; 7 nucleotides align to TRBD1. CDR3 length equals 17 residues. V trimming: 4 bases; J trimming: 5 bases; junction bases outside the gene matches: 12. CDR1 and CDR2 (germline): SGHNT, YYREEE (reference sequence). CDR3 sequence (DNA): TGTGCCAGCAGCCCCCCCCCGGGACAGACTAATAATTCACCCCTCCACTTT. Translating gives CASSPPPGQTNNSPLHF. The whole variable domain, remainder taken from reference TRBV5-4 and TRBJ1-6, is ETGVTQSPTHLIKTRGQQVTLRCSSQSGHNTVSWYQQALGQGPQFIFQYYREEENGRGNFPPRFSGLQFPNYSSELNVNALELDDSALYLCASSPPPGQTNNSPLHFGNGTRLTVT.

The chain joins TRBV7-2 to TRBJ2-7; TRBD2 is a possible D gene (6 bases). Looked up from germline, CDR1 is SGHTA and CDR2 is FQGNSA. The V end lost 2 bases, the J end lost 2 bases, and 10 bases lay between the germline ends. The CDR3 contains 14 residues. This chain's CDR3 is CASSLRDSPYEQYF. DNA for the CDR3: TGTGCCAGCAGCTTAAGGGACTCCCCCTACGAGCAGTACTTC. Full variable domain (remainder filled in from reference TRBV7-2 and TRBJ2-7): GAGVSQSPSNKVTEKGKDVELRCDPISGHTALYWYRQSLGQGLEFLIYFQGNSAPDKSGLPSDRFSAERTGGSVSTLTIQRTQQEDSAVYLCASSLRDSPYEQYFGPGTRLTVT.

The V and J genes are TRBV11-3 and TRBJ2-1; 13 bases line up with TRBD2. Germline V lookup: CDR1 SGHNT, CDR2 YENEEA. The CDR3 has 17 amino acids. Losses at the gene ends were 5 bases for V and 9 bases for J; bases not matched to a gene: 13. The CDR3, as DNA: TGTGCCAGCAGCCCCCACGGACTAGCGGGAGTCGCGGGTGAGCAGTTCTTC. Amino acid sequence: CASSPHGLAGVAGEQFF.

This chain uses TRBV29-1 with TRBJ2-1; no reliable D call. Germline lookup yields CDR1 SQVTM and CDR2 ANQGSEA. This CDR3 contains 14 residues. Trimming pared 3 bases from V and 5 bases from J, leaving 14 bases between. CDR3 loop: CSVDLKAANNEQFF. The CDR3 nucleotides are TGCAGCGTTGACCTGAAGGCGGCTAACAATGAGCAGTTCTTC.

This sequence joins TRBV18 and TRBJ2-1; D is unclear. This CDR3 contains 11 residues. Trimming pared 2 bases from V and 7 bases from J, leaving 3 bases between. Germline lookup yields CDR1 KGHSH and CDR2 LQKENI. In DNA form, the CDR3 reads TGTGCCAGCTCACCATCGAATGAGCAGTTCTTC. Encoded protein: CASSPSNEQFF.

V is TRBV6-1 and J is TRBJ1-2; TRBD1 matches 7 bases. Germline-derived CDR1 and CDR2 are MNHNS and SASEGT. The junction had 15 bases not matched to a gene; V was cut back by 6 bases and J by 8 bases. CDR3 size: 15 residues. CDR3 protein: CASSYTGTAPGGYTF. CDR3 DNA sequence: TGTGCCAGCAGCTACACCGGGACAGCGCCCGGCGGCTACACCTTC.

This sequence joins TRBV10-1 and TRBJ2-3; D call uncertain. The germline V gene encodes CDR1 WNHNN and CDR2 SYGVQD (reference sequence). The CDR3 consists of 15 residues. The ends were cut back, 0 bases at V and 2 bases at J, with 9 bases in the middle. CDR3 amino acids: CASSESGFFTDTQYF. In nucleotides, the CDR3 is TGCGCCAGCAGTGAGTCGGGCTTCTTCACAGATACGCAGTATTTT.

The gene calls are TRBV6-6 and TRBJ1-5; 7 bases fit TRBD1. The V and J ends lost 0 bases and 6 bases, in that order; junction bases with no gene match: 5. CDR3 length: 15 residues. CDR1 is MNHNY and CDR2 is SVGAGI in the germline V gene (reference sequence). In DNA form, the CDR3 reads TGTGCCAGCAGTTACTCGAGAGACAGGGCTCAGCCCCAGCATTTT. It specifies CASSYSRDRAQPQHF.

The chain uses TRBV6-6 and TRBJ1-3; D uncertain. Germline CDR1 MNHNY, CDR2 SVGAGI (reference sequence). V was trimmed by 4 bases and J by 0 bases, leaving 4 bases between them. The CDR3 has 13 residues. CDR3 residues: CASSLVSGNTIYF. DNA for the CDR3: TGTGCCAGCAGTTTAGTCTCTGGAAACACCATATATTTT.

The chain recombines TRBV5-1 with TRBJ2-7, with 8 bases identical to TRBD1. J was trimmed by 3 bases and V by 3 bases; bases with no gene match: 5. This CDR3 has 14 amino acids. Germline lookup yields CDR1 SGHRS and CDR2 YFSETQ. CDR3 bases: TGCGCCAGCAGCTGGGGACAGGAAAACTACGAGCAGTACTTC. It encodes CASSWGQENYEQYF.